This TCR beta chain was captured in a study of human T cells and chemical hapten exposure. TCRdb re-analysed the RACE reads in MiXCR, keeping a single row per CDR3 protein. The data show 100,000 or so distinct CDR3 sequences, around 10% seen once. Time point described: patch test 1, 2 weeks after DPC sensitization. Treatment: therapeutic diphenylcyclopropenone sensitization with weekly scalp DPC. Sequencing was performed on whole blood, taken in connection with sensitization to the hapten diphenylcyclopropenone (DPC). The TCR originated in a woman aged 40 to 50 with alopecia areata. Some clones in this sample may be carry-over from other donors' samples.

The chain's CDR3 is CASSLGDAIRGNEQFF. DNA for the CDR3: TGTGCCAGCAGCTTAGGAGACGCAATACGGGGGAATGAGCAGTTCTTC. The chain is built from TRBV11-2 and TRBJ2-1; tentative D call: TRBD2 (6 bases). With 1 base removed from V and 7 bases from J, the gap between germline ends came to 17 bases. Per the germline V gene, CDR1 is SGHAT and CDR2 is FQNNGV. This CDR3 region has 16 residues.